This TCR beta chain was profiled in a study of shared T cell receptors in the human thymus. V dropped 5 bases and J dropped 1; count of bases not matched to a gene: 3. Germline CDR1 MNHNS, CDR2 SASEGT. This CDR3 spans 14 amino acids. Here immunoSEQ multiplex PCR was the method, and the copy in TCRdb shows in-frame clones only, minus some. The sample includes roughly 410,000 clones, 95% of them seen just once. The sequenced material came from thymocytes. The chain couples TRBV6-1 to TRBJ2-5; 8 positions match TRBD2. The origin of this receptor is a human donor. The CDR3 spells CASSMGLVQETQYF. CDR3 nucleotides: TGTGCCAGCAGTATGGGACTAGTCCAAGAGACCCAGTACTTC.